Sequencing of this T cell receptor (beta chain) was carried out in a study of early stage breast cancer tumors. Overall study: Of 15 to 20 invasive breast tumors, about twelve were hormone receptor-positive, HER2-negative. The ER+/PR+/HER2- tumors included 7 to 9 ductal and a few lobular carcinomas. Study outcomes and limitations: Enriched TCRB sequences shared across patients were mostly commonly generated sequences.

This CDR3 region has 15 residues. Germline CDR1 SGDLS, CDR2 YYNGEE. V lost 3 bases to trimming and J lost 4 bases; unmatched junction nucleotides: 5. The method was immunoSEQ multiplex PCR; TCRdb's version includes in-frame clones alone and lacks a portion of them. The sample consists of about 15,000 clones, about four fifths of them appearing once. Concerning this clone itself: What it binds is not known.

The adjacent normal breast tissue was taken roughly 1.9-4 cm from the tumor. Source material: normal breast tissue next to the tumor. The chain links TRBV9 to TRBJ2-1; 9 bases are shared with TRBD2. The clonotype was recovered from a person aged 25 to 40 with breast cancer. The CDR3, as DNA: TGTGCCAGCAGCGCGCTAGCGGGAACATACAATGAGCAGTTCTTC. It codes for CASSALAGTYNEQFF.